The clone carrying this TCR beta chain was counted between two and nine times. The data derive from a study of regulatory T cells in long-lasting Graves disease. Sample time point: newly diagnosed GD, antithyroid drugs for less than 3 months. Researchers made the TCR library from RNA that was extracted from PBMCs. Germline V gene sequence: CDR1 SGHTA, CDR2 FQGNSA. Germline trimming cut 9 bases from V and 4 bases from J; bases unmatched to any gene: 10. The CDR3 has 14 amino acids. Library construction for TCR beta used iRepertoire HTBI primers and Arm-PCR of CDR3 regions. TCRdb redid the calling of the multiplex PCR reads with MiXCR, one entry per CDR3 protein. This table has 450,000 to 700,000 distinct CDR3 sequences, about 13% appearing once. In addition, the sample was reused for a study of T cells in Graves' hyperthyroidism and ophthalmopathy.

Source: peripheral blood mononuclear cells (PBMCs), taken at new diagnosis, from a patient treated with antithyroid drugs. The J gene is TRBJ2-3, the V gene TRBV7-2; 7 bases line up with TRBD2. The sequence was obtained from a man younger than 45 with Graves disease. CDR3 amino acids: CASSVGGGADTQYF. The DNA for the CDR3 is TGTGCCAGTAGCGTCGGCGGGGGAGCAGATACGCAGTATTTT.